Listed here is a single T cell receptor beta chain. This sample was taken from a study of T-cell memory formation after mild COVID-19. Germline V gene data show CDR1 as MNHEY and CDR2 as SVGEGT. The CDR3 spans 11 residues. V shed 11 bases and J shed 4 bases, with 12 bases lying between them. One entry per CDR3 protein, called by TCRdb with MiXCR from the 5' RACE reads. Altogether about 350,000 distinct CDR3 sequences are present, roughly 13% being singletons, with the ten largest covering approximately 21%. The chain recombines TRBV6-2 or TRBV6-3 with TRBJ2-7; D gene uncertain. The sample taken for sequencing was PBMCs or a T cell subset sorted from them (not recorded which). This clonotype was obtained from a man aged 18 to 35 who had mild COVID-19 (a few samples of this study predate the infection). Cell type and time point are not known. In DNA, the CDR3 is TGTGCCGTGTTTGCAGCTTACGAGCAGTACTTC. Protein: CAVFAAYEQYF.